These 10 T cell receptor beta chains were all obtained from the same sample, sequenced in a study of T cells in Graves' hyperthyroidism and ophthalmopathy. Template material for amplifying TCR beta CDR3 regions consisted of RNA transcripts. In the first-round RT-PCR of the TCR CDR3, the HTBI primer set was used. TCRdb passed the multiplex PCR reads through MiXCR, listing each CDR3 protein once. The sample lists a few hundred thousand distinct CDR3 sequences, 15% to 19% occurring once. Sequenced input: blood. Receptor source: a woman between 18 and 30 years old with Graves' hyperthyroidism.

For this clonotype: A read error may be the cause here, since a much bigger clone is one base away. The V gene is TRBV7-3, the J gene TRBJ2-1; D call uncertain. V was pared by 8 bases and J by 10 bases, with 18 bases between. Germline lookup yields CDR1 SGHTA and CDR2 FQGTGA. CDR3 length: 13 amino acids. Here the CDR3 reads CASGSPLELEQFF. The CDR3 nucleotides read TGTGCCAGCGGCTCACCGCTCGAGTTAGAGCAGTTCTTC.

The chain has TRBV18 and TRBJ1-2; D unclear. Trimming stripped 10 bases from V and 8 bases from J, with 29 bases between. CDR1 is KGHSH and CDR2 is LQKENI in the germline V gene. The CDR3 is 16 amino acids. This CDR3 reads CAKRQRDLEISNGYTF. CDR3 nucleotide sequence: TGTGCCAAGCGGCAGCGAGACCTAGAGATCAGTAACGGCTACACCTTC.

In this sample, this clonotype turned up a few times. This chain connects TRBV20-1 to TRBJ1-3, with D unclear. Germline V gives CDR1 DFQATT, CDR2 SNEGSKA (reference sequence). The CDR3 has 12 residues. The CDR3 protein is CNRNSSGNTIYF. CDR3 coding DNA: TGCAACCGGAACAGCTCTGGAAACACCATATATTTT.

The gene calls are TRBV7-2 and TRBJ1-2, with 9 bases fitting TRBD1. The V segment lost 4 bases and the J segment 3 bases; nucleotides outside the gene matches: 6. This CDR3 has 15 amino acids. Germline V gives CDR1 SGHTA, CDR2 FQGNSA. CDR3 in amino acids: CASSSYRGLDYGYTF. As DNA, the CDR3 is TGTGCCAGCAGCTCGTACAGGGGGCTCGACTATGGCTACACCTTC.

V usage is TRBV11-2 and J usage is TRBJ1-4; D gene ambiguous. Germline V gene sequence: CDR1 SGHAT, CDR2 FQNNGV. The CDR3 totals 15 residues. Trimming took 5 bases from V and 7 from J, leaving 17 bases between them. The CDR3 spells CASSRLLGYGEKLFF. The CDR3 DNA reads as TGTGCCAGCAGCCGCCTCCTGGGGTATGGTGAAAAACTGTTTTTT.

This clonotype showed up many times. The gene calls are TRBV28 and TRBJ2-1; unclear D gene. Germline assignment: CDR1 MDHEN and CDR2 SYDVKM. The CDR3 covers 12 residues. V lost 6 bases and J lost 8, with 11 bases in between. The CDR3, as DNA: TGTGCCAGCAGCCCTATTCGCGATGAGCAGTTCTTC. It encodes CASSPIRDEQFF.

The chain joins TRBV20-1 to TRBJ2-3, with 14 bases aligning to TRBD2. CDR1 and CDR2 from the germline V gene are DFQATT and SNEGSKA (reference sequence). CDR3 length equals 18 residues. V was pared by 3 bases and J by 0 bases, with 8 bases of the junction left unmatched. DNA for the CDR3: TGCAGTGCTAGCTTCGGACTAGCGGGGGGCGCTAGCACAGATACGCAGTATTTT. Translated, it gives CSASFGLAGGASTDTQYF.

This clonotype was recorded at least ten times. The V call is TRBV2, the J call TRBJ2-7; TRBD1 is a possible D gene (5 bases). The CDR3 contains 13 residues. Per germline, CDR1 SNHLY and CDR2 FYNNEI. V dropped 3 bases and J dropped 3 bases, with 9 bases sitting between them. In DNA, the CDR3 is TGTGCCAGCAGTGAGACAGACGACTACGAGCAGTACTTC. Its protein product is CASSETDDYEQYF.

The chain joins TRBV20-1 to TRBJ2-4, with 8 positions matching TRBD2. CDR3 length: 16 residues. Trimming cost V 3 bases and J 6 bases; bases outside gene matches: 13. Germline assignment: CDR1 DFQATT and CDR2 SNEGSKA (reference sequence). The CDR3 sequence is CSARGSLAGSGNIQYF. Written as DNA, the CDR3 is TGCAGTGCTAGGGGCTCCTTAGCGGGATCAGGAAACATTCAGTACTTC.

This sequence joins TRBV10-3 and TRBJ2-3; D call uncertain. This CDR3 comprises 13 residues. CDR1 and CDR2 from the germline V gene are ENHRY and SYGVKD. Trimming removed 7 bases at V and 2 bases at J, with 10 bases between. CDR3 coding DNA: TGTGCCATCATGGGCCAGTCCACAGATACGCAGTATTTT. This translates into CAIMGQSTDTQYF.